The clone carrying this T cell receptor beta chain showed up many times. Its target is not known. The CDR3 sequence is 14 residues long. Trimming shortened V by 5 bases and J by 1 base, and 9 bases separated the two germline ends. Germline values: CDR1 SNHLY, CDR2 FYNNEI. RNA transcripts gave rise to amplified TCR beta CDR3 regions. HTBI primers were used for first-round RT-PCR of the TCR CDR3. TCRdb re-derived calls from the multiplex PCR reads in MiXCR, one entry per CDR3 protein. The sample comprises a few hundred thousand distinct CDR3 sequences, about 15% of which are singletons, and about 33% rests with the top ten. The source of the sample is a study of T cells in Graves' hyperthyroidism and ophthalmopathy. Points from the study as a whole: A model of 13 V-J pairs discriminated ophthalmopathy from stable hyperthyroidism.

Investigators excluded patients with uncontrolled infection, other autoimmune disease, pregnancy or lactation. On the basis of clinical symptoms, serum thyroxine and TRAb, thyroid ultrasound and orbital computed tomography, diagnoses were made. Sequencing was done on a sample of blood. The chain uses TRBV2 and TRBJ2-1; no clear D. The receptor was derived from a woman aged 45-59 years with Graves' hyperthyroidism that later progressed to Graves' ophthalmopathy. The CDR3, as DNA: TGTGCCAGCAGTAAGATTTCGTCCTACAATGAGCAGTTCTTC. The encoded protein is CASSKISSYNEQFF.